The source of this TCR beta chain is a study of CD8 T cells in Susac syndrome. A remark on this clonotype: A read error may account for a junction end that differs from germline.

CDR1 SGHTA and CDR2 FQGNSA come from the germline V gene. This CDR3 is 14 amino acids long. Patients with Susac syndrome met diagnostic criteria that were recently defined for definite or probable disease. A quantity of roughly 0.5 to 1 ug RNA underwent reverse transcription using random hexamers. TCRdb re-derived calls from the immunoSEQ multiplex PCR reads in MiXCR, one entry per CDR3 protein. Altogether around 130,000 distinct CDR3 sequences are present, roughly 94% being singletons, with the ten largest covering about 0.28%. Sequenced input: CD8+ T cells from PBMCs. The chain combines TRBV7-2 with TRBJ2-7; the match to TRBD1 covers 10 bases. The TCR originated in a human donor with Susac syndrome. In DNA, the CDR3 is TGTGCCAGCAGCTTAGCGACAGGGGGCGCCGAGCGGTACTTC. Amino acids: CASSLATGGAERYF.